This T cell receptor (beta chain) was observed in a study of CD8+CD57+ T cells in acquired aplastic anemia. General study results and limits: Between the patient and control groups, CD8+ Simpson's diversity did not differ significantly.

By flow cytometry, patients selected for sequencing had shown an expansion of CD8+CD57+ cells. Genomic DNA acted as the template from which TCR beta VDJ combination and CDR3 sequence profiling were carried out. TCRdb used MiXCR to reprocess the reads, holding one entry per CDR3 protein. The sample carries approximately 190,000 distinct CDR3 sequences, approximately 48% recorded once. This clonotype was counted between two and nine times. Antigen unknown. The germline gives CDR1 LNHDA, CDR2 SQIVND (reference sequence). Trimming took off 3 bases at V and 3 bases at J, with 11 bases between the two ends. This CDR3 comprises 14 residues.

The chain has TRBV19 and TRBJ2-5; perhaps TRBD1 as D (5 bases). This TCR was recovered from a human donor with aplastic anemia. Specimen: sorted CD4+, CD8+, or CD8+CD57+ T cells (not recorded which) from PBMCs. This CDR3 reads CASSILGREETQYF. CDR3 coding DNA: TGTGCCAGTAGTATCTTGGGCAGGGAAGAGACCCAGTACTTC.